Each of the 30 T cell receptor beta chains below was sequenced from the same sample in a study of blood T cell repertoires in COVID-19. Sequenced by immunoSEQ multiplex PCR; TCRdb stores in-frame clones only, minus some. The sample records some 150,000 clones, 75% to 80% being singletons. Sequencing used PBMCs or T cells enriched from blood (not recorded which). These receptors were collected from a woman aged 50 to 60 who had recovered from COVID-19.

There are a few counts of this clone. The chain links TRBV20-1 to TRBJ1-1, with 9 positions matching TRBD1. The junction had 12 bases not matched to a gene; V was cut back by 3 bases and J by 1 base. This CDR3 has 17 residues. Germline values: CDR1 DFQATT, CDR2 SNEGSKA (reference sequence). In nucleotides, the CDR3 is TGCAGTGCTAGTGGCGGCCGACAGGGGGTATGGAACACTGAAGCTTTCTTT. It encodes CSASGGRQGVWNTEAFF.

The rearrangement joins TRBV24-1 to TRBJ1-2, with D perhaps matching TRBD1 (6 bases). From germline, CDR1 is KGHDR and CDR2 SFDVKD. CDR3 length: 13 amino acids. Trimming took 6 bases from V and 8 from J, leaving 15 bases between them. The CDR3 loop is CATSTPGVSGYTF. The CDR3 nucleotides read TGTGCCACCAGTACCCCAGGGGTGTCAGGCTACACCTTC.

This chain uses TRBV19 with TRBJ1-5, with unresolved D. The V gene lost 5 bases and the J gene lost 1 base, with 15 bases spanning the gap. Germline lookup yields CDR1 LNHDA and CDR2 SQIVND (reference sequence). The CDR3 has 16 residues. The chain's CDR3 is CASSPWTESSNQPQHF. The CDR3 coding sequence is TGTGCCAGTAGTCCGTGGACTGAGTCGAGCAATCAGCCCCAGCATTTT.

V gene TRBV3-1 (or the pseudogene TRBV3-2) combines with J gene TRBJ2-7; tentative D call: TRBD1 (6 bases). The CDR3 runs 15 residues. Germline V lookup: CDR1 LGHDT, CDR2 YNNKEL (reference sequence). V was pared by 0 bases and J by 3 bases, with 12 bases between. CDR3 bases: TGTGCCAGCAGCCAAGATACTAGGGGACACTACGAGCAGTACTTC. Its protein is CASSQDTRGHYEQYF.

The chain carries TRBV6-5 and TRBJ2-3; maybe TRBD1 (5 bases). The CDR3 is made up of 13 amino acids. Germline CDR1 MNHEY, CDR2 SVGAGI. Trimming removed 6 bases from V and 5 bases from J, with 12 bases in between. As DNA, the CDR3 is TGTGCCAGCAGGGACACGAGAAGAGATACGCAGTATTTT. Its protein product is CASRDTRRDTQYF.

The chain carries TRBV10-3 and TRBJ1-4; D gene unclear. With 3 bases removed from V and 6 bases from J, the gap between germline ends came to 17 bases. The germline CDR1 and CDR2 sequences are ENHRY and SYGVKD. This CDR3 spans 16 amino acids. The CDR3 spells CAISDSKAGRDEKLFF. The DNA for the CDR3 is TGTGCCATCAGTGATTCTAAGGCCGGGCGGGATGAAAAACTGTTTTTT.

The V gene is TRBV2, the J gene TRBJ1-1, with a tentative D call TRBD1 (6 bases). Deletions cut 2 bases from V and 4 bases from J, with 23 bases between. The germline V gene encodes CDR1 SNHLY and CDR2 FYNNEI. The CDR3 runs to 18 residues. CDR3 nucleotide sequence: TGTGCCAGCAGTGAACCCCCAATGAACAGGGATTGGACCACTGAAGCTTTCTTT. It yields the protein CASSEPPMNRDWTTEAFF. Looking up the rest from reference TRBV2 and TRBJ1-1 gives the full variable domain: EPEVTQTPSHQVTQMGQEVILRCVPISNHLYFYWYRQILGQKVEFLVSFYNNEISEKSEIFDDQFSVERPDGSNFTLKIRSTKLEDSAMYFCASSEPPMNRDWTTEAFFGQGTRLTVV.

The chain recombines TRBV13 with TRBJ1-4, with D unclear. This CDR3 is built from 17 residues. V was clipped by 0 bases and J by 0 bases, with 11 bases between them. Germline V lookup: CDR1 PRHDT, CDR2 FYEKMQ (reference sequence). Here the CDR3 reads CASSLGQKLATNEKLFF. In nucleotides, the CDR3 is TGTGCCAGCAGCTTAGGGCAAAAACTCGCAACTAATGAAAAACTGTTTTTT. Looking up the rest from reference TRBV13 and TRBJ1-4 gives the full variable domain: AAGVIQSPRHLIKEKRETATLKCYPIPRHDTVYWYQQGPGQDPQFLISFYEKMQSDKGSIPDRFSAQQFSDYHSELNMSSLELGDSALYFCASSLGQKLATNEKLFFGSGTQLSVL.

The chain uses TRBV5-1 and TRBJ2-3; 8 bases fit TRBD2. The ends lost 2 bases at V and 3 bases at J; junction bases unmatched: 8. CDR3 size: 16 residues. Germline V CDR1 and CDR2: SGHRS, YFSETQ. CDR3 loop: CASSLRPGLETDTQYF. CDR3 DNA: TGCGCCAGCAGCTTACGGCCGGGACTAGAGACAGATACGCAGTATTTT.

This clone has just one count. This sequence joins TRBV7-3 and TRBJ1-2; TRBD1 matches 7 bases. The CDR3 is 14 amino acids. Germline CDR1 is SGHTA and CDR2 is FQGTGA. Trimming cost V 2 bases and J 2 bases; bases outside gene matches: 2. CDR3 region: CASSLDRANYGYTF. The CDR3 nucleotides are TGTGCCAGCAGCTTAGACAGGGCCAACTATGGCTACACCTTC.

CDR3 loop: CASRGGVLVEKLFF. DNA of the CDR3: TGTGCCAGCAGGGGGGGGGTCCTTGTAGAAAAACTGTTTTTT. The rearrangement links TRBV3-1 (or the pseudogene TRBV3-2) to TRBJ1-4; D is possibly TRBD1 (5 bases). The CDR3 is 14 amino acids. Germline loops: CDR1 LGHDT, CDR2 YNNKEL (reference sequence). Trimming cost V 6 bases and J 8 bases, with 16 bases left between them.

This clone has more than one count but fewer than ten. This sequence joins TRBV11-3 and TRBJ2-4, with 9 bases aligning to TRBD1. Per the germline V gene, CDR1 is SGHNT and CDR2 is YENEEA. The junction had 12 bases not matched to a gene; V was cut back by 1 base and J by 8 bases. The CDR3 is 17 residues long. The CDR3 nucleotides read TGTGCCAGCAGCTTAGGGGACAGGGTGGTCCAAAACCACATTCAGTACTTC. Translating gives CASSLGDRVVQNHIQYF.

With regard to this clone: At one end, the junction sequence differs from germline, possibly due to a read error. The genes are TRBV7-6 and TRBJ1-1; weak D call: TRBD1 (6 bases). The length of the CDR3 is 16 residues. Germline CDR1 reads SGHVS; CDR2 reads FNYEAQ. Here the CDR3 DNA reads TGTGCCAGCAGCCTAGCCCTCGGACAGTTGAACACTGAAGCTTTCTTT. Translated: CASSLALGQLNTEAFF.

With respect to this clone: One end of the junction is discordant with germline, which a read error may explain. Other DNA sequences in this specimen translate into the identical CDR3. V is TRBV9 and J is TRBJ2-1; 9 bases line up with TRBD1. Germline-derived CDR1 and CDR2 are SGDLS and YYNGEE. The CDR3 extends over 15 amino acids. The CDR3 spells CASSVRQGAYNEQFF. CDR3 coding DNA: TGCGCCAGCAGCGTTCGACAGGGGGCCTACAATGAGCAGTTCTTC.

The V call is TRBV18, the J call TRBJ1-1; 7 bases agree with TRBD1. The J segment lost 5 bases and the V segment lost 3 bases, leaving 3 bases of the junction unmatched. Germline V gene sequence: CDR1 KGHSH, CDR2 LQKENI. This CDR3 has 13 amino acids. The CDR3 here is CASSPTGETEAFF. In DNA, the CDR3 is TGTGCCAGCTCACCTACAGGGGAAACTGAAGCTTTCTTT.

Only a few counts were recorded for this clone. This sequence joins TRBV5-1 and TRBJ1-3, with 9 bases identical to TRBD1. Trimming cost V 4 bases and J 3 bases; bases outside gene matches: 8. The CDR3 totals 16 residues. CDR1 is SGHRS and CDR2 is YFSETQ in the germline V gene. CDR3 region: CASSPRDRAYGNTIYF. The DNA for the CDR3 is TGCGCCAGCAGCCCCCGGGACAGGGCATATGGAAACACCATATATTTT. Complete variable domain (other parts from reference TRBV5-1 and TRBJ1-3): KAGVTQTPRYLIKTRGQQVTLSCSPISGHRSVSWYQQTPGQGLQFLFEYFSETQRNKGNFPGRFSGRQFSNSRSEMNVSTLELGDSALYLCASSPRDRAYGNTIYFGEGSWLTVV.

This clone has just one count. This rearrangement joins TRBV19 to TRBJ1-5, with D possibly TRBD1 on 6 matching bases. V shed 2 bases and J shed 4 bases, with 12 bases lying between them. The CDR3 totals 15 residues. Looked up from germline, CDR1 is LNHDA and CDR2 is SQIVND (reference sequence). This CDR3 is CASSIPGQKNQPQHF. As DNA, the CDR3 is TGTGCCAGTAGTATACCGGGACAAAAAAATCAGCCCCAGCATTTT.

V is TRBV19 and J is TRBJ1-2; D unclear. CDR1 is LNHDA, CDR2 SQIVND, per germline (reference sequence). Trimming removed 3 bases from V and 4 bases from J, with 15 bases in between. This CDR3 comprises 15 residues. CDR3 sequence (DNA): TGTGCCAGTAGTATTCTCTCGGCAGCAGGCTATGGCTACACCTTC. This translates into CASSILSAAGYGYTF.

This sequence joins TRBV7-9 and TRBJ2-1; 10 bases are shared with TRBD2. After removal of 6 bases from V and 5 bases from J, the junction contained 10 bases not matched to a gene. Germline V lookup: CDR1 SEHNR, CDR2 FQNEAQ (reference sequence). This CDR3 contains 16 residues. The CDR3 DNA reads as TGTGCCAGCAGTTACGCCTCTAGCGGGAGTAACAATGAGCAGTTCTTC. It translates to CASSYASSGSNNEQFF.

This clone is a singleton in its sample. The rearrangement joins TRBV3-1 (or the pseudogene TRBV3-2) to TRBJ1-1, with TRBD1 matching over 8 bases. Germline V lookup: CDR1 LGHDT, CDR2 YNNKEL (reference sequence). The CDR3 loop spans 16 amino acids. The V and J ends lost 1 base and 4 bases, in that order; junction bases with no gene match: 8. The chain's CDR3 is CASSQAAGGASTEAFF. The CDR3 nucleotides read TGTGCCAGCAGCCAAGCCGCAGGGGGCGCGAGCACTGAAGCTTTCTTT.

The rearrangement joins TRBV10-3 to TRBJ2-7, with 7 bases aligning to TRBD2. V was pared by 6 bases and J by 4 bases, with 9 bases of the junction left unmatched. The CDR3 length is 14 residues. Germline CDR1 ENHRY, CDR2 SYGVKD. The DNA of the CDR3 is TGTGCCATCAGGGGCAGCGGGAATCTGTACGAGCAGTACTTC. It is translated as CAIRGSGNLYEQYF.

This clone was seen more than once but under ten times. This chain's CDR3 is CASSPRDINQPQHF. In nucleotides, the CDR3 is TGTGCCAGCAGTCCCCGGGACATAAATCAGCCCCAGCATTTT. This chain connects TRBV5-5 to TRBJ1-5; D perhaps matches TRBD1 (6 bases). From germline, CDR1 is SGHKS and CDR2 YYEKEE (reference sequence). This CDR3 spans 14 amino acids. V was trimmed by 5 bases and J by 4 bases, leaving 13 bases between them.

This clone appeared many times. This sequence joins TRBV7-9 and TRBJ2-2; the D is unclear. The CDR3 has 15 amino acids. Deletions cut 1 base from V and 1 base from J, with 7 bases between. CDR1 and CDR2 from the germline V gene are SEHNR and FQNEAQ (reference sequence). The CDR3 nucleotides read TGTGCCAGCAGCTTAGATGTCCAGAACACCGGGGAGCTGTTTTTT. Protein sequence: CASSLDVQNTGELFF.

The rearrangement joins TRBV2 to TRBJ2-7, with no clear D. The CDR3 loop spans 11 amino acids. V lost 5 bases to trimming and J lost 9 bases, with 11 bases between them. Germline V lookup: CDR1 SNHLY, CDR2 FYNNEI. CDR3 loop: CASSQGPGQYF. As DNA, the CDR3 is TGTGCCAGCAGTCAAGGACCAGGGCAGTACTTC.

This chain joins TRBV6-5 and TRBJ2-1, with 9 bases matching TRBD1. The junction had 4 bases not matched to a gene; V was cut back by 7 bases and J by 12 bases. This CDR3 contains 11 residues. Per germline, CDR1 MNHEY and CDR2 SVGAGI. The CDR3 sequence is CASTTDRGQFF. DNA of the CDR3: TGTGCCAGCACCACGGACAGGGGGCAGTTCTTC.

The J gene is TRBJ2-7, the V gene TRBV28; TRBD2 matches 11 bases. V shed 6 bases, J shed 1 base, and the junction held 8 bases outside the gene matches. CDR3 length: 16 amino acids. In germline, CDR1 is MDHEN, CDR2 SYDVKM. CDR3 sequence reads: CASSLSGRAGSYEQYF. As DNA, the CDR3 is TGTGCCAGCAGCCTTAGCGGGAGGGCCGGATCCTACGAGCAGTACTTC.

V usage is TRBV11-2 and J usage is TRBJ1-1, with 8 bases that match TRBD1. The germline CDR1 and CDR2 sequences are SGHAT and FQNNGV. V trimming: 2 bases; J trimming: 4 bases; junction bases outside the gene matches: 3. The CDR3 loop spans 14 amino acids. This chain's CDR3 is CASSLSDRVTEAFF. The CDR3 nucleotides read TGTGCCAGCAGCTTATCGGACAGGGTCACTGAAGCTTTCTTT.

The chain has TRBV5-1 and TRBJ2-1; 8 bases align to TRBD1. Trimming cost V 4 bases and J 5 bases; bases outside gene matches: 8. From germline, CDR1 is SGHRS and CDR2 YFSETQ. The CDR3 length is 15 residues. The CDR3 DNA is TGCGCCAGCAGCGTGGACAGGGCCGGGAACAATGAGCAGTTCTTC. Residues: CASSVDRAGNNEQFF.

V and J are TRBV10-3 and TRBJ2-5; 7 bases are a match to TRBD2. The V gene's germline CDR1 is ENHRY and CDR2 SYGVKD. Losses at the gene ends were 4 bases for V and 4 bases for J; bases not matched to a gene: 9. The CDR3 has 15 residues. The CDR3 region is CAISAGGSPSETQYF. CDR3 sequence (DNA): TGTGCCATCAGTGCCGGCGGGAGCCCCTCAGAGACCCAGTACTTC.

The CDR3 DNA sequence: TGTGCCAGCAGCTACGGGGGGTCCTATAATTCACCCCTCCACTTT. Translation gives CASSYGGSYNSPLHF. V is TRBV5-6 and J is TRBJ1-6; the D gene is possibly TRBD1 (5 bases). This CDR3 has 15 amino acids. Germline V gives CDR1 SGHDT, CDR2 YYEEEE. V was trimmed by 3 bases and J by 1 base, leaving 8 bases between them.